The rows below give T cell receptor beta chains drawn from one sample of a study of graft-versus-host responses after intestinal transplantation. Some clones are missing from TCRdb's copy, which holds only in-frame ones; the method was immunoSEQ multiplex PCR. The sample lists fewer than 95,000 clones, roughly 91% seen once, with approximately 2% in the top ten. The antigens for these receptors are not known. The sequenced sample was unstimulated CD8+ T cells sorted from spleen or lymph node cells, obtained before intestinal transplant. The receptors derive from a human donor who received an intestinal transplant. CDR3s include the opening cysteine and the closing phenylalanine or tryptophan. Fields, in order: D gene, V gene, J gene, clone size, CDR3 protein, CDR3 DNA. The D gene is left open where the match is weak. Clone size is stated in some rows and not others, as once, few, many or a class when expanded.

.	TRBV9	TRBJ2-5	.	CASSVPETQYF	TGTGCCAGCAGCGTACCTGAGACCCAGTACTTC
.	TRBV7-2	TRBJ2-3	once	CASSLARTGPTDTQYF	TGTGCCAGCAGCTTAGCCAGGACTGGTCCCACAGATACGCAGTATTTT
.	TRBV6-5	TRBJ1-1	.	CASTAQEPNTEAFF	TGTGCCAGCACGGCACAGGAGCCGAACACTGAAGCTTTCTTT
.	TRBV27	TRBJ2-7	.	CASSFAGISYEQYF	TGTGCCAGCAGTTTTGCAGGGATCTCCTACGAGCAGTACTTC
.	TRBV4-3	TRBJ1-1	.	CASSTPGNTEAFF	TGCGCCAGCAGCACTCCAGGGAACACTGAAGCTTTCTTT
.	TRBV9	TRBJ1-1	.	CASSASQGLNTEAFF	TGTGCCAGCAGCGCATCACAGGGTTTGAACACTGAAGCTTTCTTT
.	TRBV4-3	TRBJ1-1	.	CASSQDGEDTEAFF	TGCGCCAGCAGCCAAGATGGGGAGGACACTGAAGCTTTCTTT
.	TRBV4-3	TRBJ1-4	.	CASSVGGGFTNEKLFF	TGCGCCAGCAGCGTCGGGGGAGGATTTACTAATGAAAAACTGTTTTTT
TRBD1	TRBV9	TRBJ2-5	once	CASSETPGQGETQYF	TGTGCCAGCAGCGAAACCCCGGGACAGGGAGAGACCCAGTACTTC
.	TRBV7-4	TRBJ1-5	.	CASSLGLRDSRYDSNQPQHF	TGTGCCAGCAGCTTAGGTCTTAGAGATTCTCGTTACGATAGCAATCAGCCCCAGCATTTT
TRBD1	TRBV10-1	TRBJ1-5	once	CASSYTGQERKNQPQHF	TGCGCCAGCAGTTATACTGGACAGGAACGGAAAAATCAGCCCCAGCATTTT
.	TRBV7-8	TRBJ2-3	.	CASSSPVDTQYF	TGTGCCAGCAGCTCCCCTGTAGATACGCAGTATTTT
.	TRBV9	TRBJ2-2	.	CASSPYPRGAGELFF	TGTGCCAGCAGCCCCTATCCTAGGGGTGCCGGGGAGCTGTTTTTT
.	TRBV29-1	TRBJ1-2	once	CSVQQGHYGYTF	TGCAGCGTTCAACAGGGTCACTATGGCTACACCTTC
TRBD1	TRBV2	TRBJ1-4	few	CASSEAVTDRGKLFF	TGTGCCAGCAGTGAAGCGGTTACCGACAGGGGAAAACTGTTTTTT
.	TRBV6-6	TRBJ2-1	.	CASSYLASNNEQFF	TGTGCCAGCAGTTACCTAGCCTCTAACAATGAGCAGTTCTTC
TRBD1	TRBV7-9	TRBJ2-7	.	CASSSAGQGFYEQYF	TGTGCCAGCAGCTCCGCGGGACAGGGGTTCTACGAGCAGTACTTC
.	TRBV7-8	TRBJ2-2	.	CASSLASAGDLVGELFF	TGTGCCAGCAGCTTAGCTTCGGCAGGGGATTTGGTCGGGGAGCTGTTTTTT
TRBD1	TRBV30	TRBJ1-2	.	CAWSPPGTGGYGYTF	TGTGCCTGGAGCCCCCCCGGGACAGGAGGGTATGGCTACACCTTC
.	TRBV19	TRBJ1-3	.	CASPGCSGNTIYF	TGTGCCAGTCCGGGTTGCTCTGGAAACACCATATATTTT
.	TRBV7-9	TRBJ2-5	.	CASSSQGPTPQETQYF	TGTGCCAGCAGCTCGCAGGGGCCCACCCCGCAAGAGACCCAGTACTTC
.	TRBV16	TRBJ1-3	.	CASSQSRGIDGNTIYF	TGTGCCAGCAGCCAATCTAGGGGAATTGATGGAAACACCATATATTTT
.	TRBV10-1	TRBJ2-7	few	CASREVRQSLYEQYF	TGCGCCAGCAGAGAAGTCCGACAAAGCCTTTACGAGCAGTACTTC
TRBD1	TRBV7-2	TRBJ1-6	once	CASSWDRLGSPLHF	TGTGCCAGCAGCTGGGACAGGCTAGGCTCACCCCTCCACTTT
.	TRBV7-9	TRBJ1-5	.	CASSLSGELGQPQHF	TGTGCCAGCAGCTTATCGGGGGAATTGGGTCAGCCCCAGCATTTT
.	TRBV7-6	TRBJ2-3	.	CASSGLSGVGTDTQYF	TGTGCCAGCAGCGGACTTTCAGGGGTTGGCACAGATACGCAGTATTTT
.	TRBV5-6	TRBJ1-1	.	CASSFRGTEAFF	TGTGCCAGCAGCTTTAGGGGAACTGAAGCTTTCTTT
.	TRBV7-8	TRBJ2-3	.	CASSNRGSPDTQYF	TGTGCCAGCAGTAACCGGGGTTCCCCAGATACGCAGTATTTT
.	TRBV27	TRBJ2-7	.	CASSLSAGRFSSYEQYF	TGTGCCAGCAGTTTATCGGCAGGTCGCTTTTCCTCCTACGAGCAGTACTTC
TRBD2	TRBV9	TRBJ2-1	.	CASSVASGGAPYNEQFF	TGTGCCAGCAGCGTAGCTAGCGGGGGGGCACCCTACAATGAGCAGTTCTTC
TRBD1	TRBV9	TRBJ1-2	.	CASSVPGTGNGYTF	TGTGCCAGCAGCGTACCCGGGACAGGGAATGGCTACACCTTC
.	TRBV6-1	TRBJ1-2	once	CASSLRDLYGYTF	TGTGCCAGCAGTCTCCGGGACTTGTATGGCTACACCTTC
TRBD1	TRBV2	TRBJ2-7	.	CASSTDSAGGLYEQYF	TGTGCCAGCAGTACTGACTCCGCAGGGGGCCTTTACGAGCAGTACTTC